The 24 T cell receptor beta chains in this list originate from one sample, sequenced in a study of early T cells in non-severe SARS-CoV-2 infection (dated by TCRdb to the early 2020s). Libraries came from 5' RACE. Instrument used: NextSeq 500. TCRdb redid the processing of the public reads, applying fastp at Q25 and MiXCR, and retained in-frame beta chains. A single entry per CDR3 protein holds the most common genes and DNA from its merged rows. This sample lists about 44,000 distinct CDR3 sequences; 20% to 25% were detected once. About 4.6% of the sample is taken by the ten largest. The source material was whole blood, sampled at baseline. These receptors came from an adult who was a healthcare worker with PCR-confirmed SARS-CoV-2 infection or an uninfected control (not recorded which).

This clonotype came up a few times. This chain connects TRBV20-1 to TRBJ2-2; D is unclear. The V end was cut by 6 bases, the J end by 9 bases, with 11 bases between. The germline CDR1 and CDR2 sequences are DFQATT and SNEGSKA (reference sequence). The CDR3 totals 11 residues. The CDR3: CSALRFRELFF. CDR3 DNA sequence: TGCAGTGCCCTCCGATTCCGGGAGCTGTTTTTT.

This clonotype was observed a handful of times. The V and J genes are TRBV7-9 and TRBJ2-5; D is ambiguous. Trimming shortened V by 5 bases and J by 5 bases, and 18 bases separated the two germline ends. This CDR3 has 15 amino acids. From germline, CDR1 is SEHNR and CDR2 FQNEAQ (reference sequence). CDR3: CASSAQFTVDETQYF. The CDR3 DNA reads as TGTGCCAGCAGCGCCCAGTTTACCGTGGACGAGACCCAGTACTTC.

This clonotype was recorded at least ten times. This rearrangement joins TRBV7-9 to TRBJ1-5; 8 nucleotides agree with TRBD1. The CDR3 extends over 14 amino acids. Germline values: CDR1 SEHNR, CDR2 FQNEAQ (reference sequence). Losses at the gene ends were 5 bases for V and 5 bases for J; bases not matched to a gene: 5. The DNA of the CDR3 is TGTGCCAGCAGCGTGACAGGGGAGGATCAGCCCCAGCATTTT. Amino acid sequence: CASSVTGEDQPQHF.

Here the CDR3 reads CSARARGLSSYEQYF. CDR3 bases: TGCAGTGCTAGAGCTCGGGGACTCAGCTCCTACGAGCAGTACTTC. The chain is built from TRBV20-1 and TRBJ2-7; TRBD2 is a possible D gene (6 bases). This CDR3 is built from 15 residues. CDR1 and CDR2 (germline): DFQATT, SNEGSKA (reference sequence). Trimming removed 1 base at V and 0 bases at J, with 13 bases between.

The sample holds a few counts of this clonotype. This chain connects TRBV7-3 to TRBJ2-1, with 14 bases aligning to TRBD2. With V trimmed by 6 bases and J by 3 bases, 4 bases remained unmatched. CDR1 and CDR2 from the germline V gene are SGHTA and FQGTGA. The CDR3 contains 16 residues. CDR3 in amino acids: CASRSGTSGSYNEQFF. CDR3 coding DNA: TGTGCCAGCAGGTCCGGGACTAGCGGGAGCTACAATGAGCAGTTCTTC.

There are a few counts of this clonotype. The V and J genes are TRBV27 and TRBJ1-2; D is ambiguous. The CDR3 loop spans 13 amino acids. V was pared by 5 bases and J by 1 base, with 8 bases between. CDR1 MNHEY and CDR2 SMNVEV come from the germline V gene (reference sequence). Here the CDR3 DNA reads TGTGCCAGCAGTATTCAGGTTAACTATGGCTACACCTTC. This codes for CASSIQVNYGYTF.

This clonotype occurred a few times. The CDR3 sequence: CSATTGASNQPQHF. In DNA form, the CDR3 reads TGCAGTGCTACCACAGGTGCCAGCAATCAGCCCCAGCATTTT. V gene TRBV20-1 combines with J gene TRBJ1-5; tentatively, D is TRBD1 (5 bases). This CDR3 comprises 14 residues. CDR1 DFQATT and CDR2 SNEGSKA come from the germline V gene (reference sequence). Trimming left V 4 bases short and J 1 base short, with 11 bases between.

The table lists this clonotype with a few counts. The chain employs TRBV5-1 and TRBJ1-4; D gene unclear. The CDR3 has 11 residues. Germline values: CDR1 SGHRS, CDR2 YFSETQ. Trimming cost V 4 bases and J 5 bases, with 3 bases left between them. The DNA of the CDR3 is TGCGCCAGCAGCCTGAATGAAAAACTGTTTTTT. Amino acids: CASSLNEKLFF.

The CDR3 spells CASSLGGASYEQYF. As DNA, the CDR3 is TGTGCCAGCAGCTTAGGGGGCGCCTCCTACGAGCAGTACTTC. The chain carries TRBV7-9 and TRBJ2-7, with TRBD1 as a possible D gene (5 bases). This CDR3 has 14 residues. Trimming left V 1 base short and J 0 bases short, with 7 bases between. Germline CDR1 reads SEHNR; CDR2 reads FQNEAQ (reference sequence).

Details on this clonotype: This may stem from a read error, because a much larger clone lies one nucleotide away. The chain has TRBV5-6 and TRBJ1-1; no firm D call. The germline V gene has CDR1 SGHDT and CDR2 YYEEEE. This CDR3 is built from 12 residues. The germline V and J ends were trimmed by 2 bases and 0 bases, with 2 bases remaining between them. The CDR3 loop reads CASSFLNTEAFF. The CDR3 nucleotides are TGTGCCAGCAGCTTTTTGAACACTGAAGCTTTCTTT.

This clonotype was seen only a few times. This chain joins TRBV6-6 and TRBJ1-6, with unresolved D. CDR3 size: 13 residues. Trimming removed 8 bases from V and 10 bases from J, with 15 bases in between. Germline CDR1 is MNHNY and CDR2 is SVGAGI (reference sequence). The chain's CDR3 is CASRNREWSPLHF. In DNA, the CDR3 is TGTGCCAGCCGGAACCGGGAATGGTCACCCCTCCACTTT.

A remark on this clonotype: One end of the junction is discordant with germline, which a read error may explain. The chain couples TRBV6-6 to TRBJ1-1; 7 positions agree with TRBD1. The length of the CDR3 is 14 residues. The germline CDR1 and CDR2 sequences are MNHNY and SVGAGI (reference sequence). Here the CDR3 reads CVSRPDRASPEAFF. In DNA form, the CDR3 reads TGTGTCAGCAGACCTGACAGGGCATCTCCTGAAGCTTTCTTT.

The chain is built from TRBV10-3 and TRBJ2-3; D ambiguous. CDR1 is ENHRY, CDR2 SYGVKD, per germline. Trimming pared 7 bases from V and 1 base from J, leaving 3 bases between. The CDR3 is 11 residues long. The CDR3, as DNA: TGTGCCATCAAGGGCACAGATACGCAGTATTTT. Its protein product is CAIKGTDTQYF.

The chain is built from TRBV6-6 and TRBJ2-3; D may be TRBD2 (5 bases). Germline V lookup: CDR1 MNHNY, CDR2 SVGAGI (reference sequence). V lost 4 bases and J 2 bases, leaving 10 bases between the germline ends. This CDR3 region has 14 residues. CDR3 residues: CASSFPGYTDTQYF. The DNA of the CDR3 is TGTGCCAGCAGTTTCCCGGGATACACAGATACGCAGTATTTT.

This clonotype was detected a few times. This chain joins TRBV12-3 or TRBV12-4 and TRBJ1-1, with D perhaps matching TRBD1 (6 bases). Trimming removed 5 bases at V and 6 bases at J, with 10 bases between. The CDR3 runs 12 residues. The CDR3: CASSPTGSEAFF. The CDR3 DNA reads TGTGCCAGCAGTCCCACAGGGTCTGAAGCTTTCTTT.

This clonotype was counted many times. The rearrangement links TRBV6-2 or TRBV6-3 to TRBJ1-1, with TRBD1 as a possible D gene (5 bases). The V gene lost 7 bases and the J gene lost 0 bases, with 12 bases spanning the gap. Germline CDR1 MNHEY, CDR2 SVGEGT. The CDR3 totals 14 residues. The DNA of the CDR3 is TGTGCCAGCATAGGAGCGGACATGAACACTGAAGCTTTCTTT. The encoded protein is CASIGADMNTEAFF.

This chain uses TRBV28 with TRBJ2-7; D gene unclear. This CDR3 comprises 13 residues. Per the germline V gene, CDR1 is MDHEN and CDR2 is SYDVKM. V lost 1 base and J lost 3, with 7 bases in between. DNA of the CDR3: TGTGCCAGCAGTTTATTTTCCGGCTACGAGCAGTACTTC. Amino acids: CASSLFSGYEQYF.

This chain connects TRBV29-1 to TRBJ1-1, with 8 bases that match TRBD1. Germline V CDR1 and CDR2: SQVTM, ANQGSEA. This CDR3 is 13 amino acids long. V was clipped by 7 bases and J by 2 bases; unmatched bases: 6. CDR3 loop: CSALTGVNTEAFF. Here the CDR3 DNA reads TGCAGCGCCCTGACAGGGGTTAACACTGAAGCTTTCTTT.

The V and J genes are TRBV5-1 and TRBJ2-1, with 9 bases that match TRBD2. CDR1 SGHRS and CDR2 YFSETQ come from the germline V gene. The CDR3 sequence is 17 residues long. V lost 3 bases to trimming and J lost 0 bases; unmatched junction nucleotides: 7. CDR3 protein: CASSWGSGGRSYNEQFF. In DNA, the CDR3 is TGCGCCAGCAGCTGGGGTAGCGGGGGCCGCTCCTACAATGAGCAGTTCTTC. The variable domain in full, with the rest retrieved from reference TRBV5-1 and TRBJ2-1, is KAGVTQTPRYLIKTRGQQVTLSCSPISGHRSVSWYQQTPGQGLQFLFEYFSETQRNKGNFPGRFSGRQFSNSRSEMNVSTLELGDSALYLCASSWGSGGRSYNEQFFGPGTRLTVL.

At least ten counts were recorded for this clonotype. The chain has TRBV6-6 and TRBJ1-3; TRBD1 agrees at 7 bases. After removal of 6 bases from V and 13 bases from J, the junction contained 3 bases not matched to a gene. This CDR3 comprises 10 residues. Per germline, CDR1 MNHNY and CDR2 SVGAGI (reference sequence). CDR3 amino acids: CASSWGQIYF. Here the CDR3 DNA reads TGTGCCAGCAGCTGGGGACAGATATATTTT.

The V gene is TRBV7-6, the J gene TRBJ2-2, with 7 bases matching TRBD1. V was clipped by 7 bases and J by 9 bases; unmatched bases: 11. Germline V gene lookup returns CDR1 SGHVS and CDR2 FNYEAQ. This CDR3 has 14 amino acids. The chain's CDR3 is CASTPGQSVRELFF. The CDR3 bases are TGTGCCAGCACCCCGGGACAGTCGGTCCGGGAGCTGTTTTTT.

V and J are TRBV7-3 and TRBJ2-7; D ambiguous. Germline V CDR1 and CDR2: SGHTA, FQGTGA. The CDR3 loop spans 14 amino acids. V shed 5 bases and J shed 1 base, with 12 bases lying between them. CDR3 residues: CASSLGGGSYEQYF. For the CDR3, the DNA is TGTGCCAGCAGCCTCGGTGGTGGGTCCTACGAGCAGTACTTC.

The chain is built from TRBV2 and TRBJ1-2; maybe TRBD1 (6 bases). Between the trimmed V and J ends, which lost 10 bases and 4 bases, there was a span of 13 bases. Looked up from germline, CDR1 is SNHLY and CDR2 is FYNNEI. This CDR3 contains 12 residues. The CDR3, as DNA: TGTGCCACCAGACAGGACGGCTATGGCTACACCTTC. Translation gives CATRQDGYGYTF.

This clonotype appeared many times. The rearrangement links TRBV20-1 to TRBJ1-1, with D possibly being TRBD1 (5 bases). The length of the CDR3 is 11 residues. Trimming shortened V by 4 bases and J by 3 bases, and 6 bases separated the two germline ends. Germline CDR1 DFQATT, CDR2 SNEGSKA (reference sequence). The CDR3 nucleotides read TGCAGTGCTACGGGGGACACTGAAGCTTTCTTT. Encoded protein: CSATGDTEAFF.